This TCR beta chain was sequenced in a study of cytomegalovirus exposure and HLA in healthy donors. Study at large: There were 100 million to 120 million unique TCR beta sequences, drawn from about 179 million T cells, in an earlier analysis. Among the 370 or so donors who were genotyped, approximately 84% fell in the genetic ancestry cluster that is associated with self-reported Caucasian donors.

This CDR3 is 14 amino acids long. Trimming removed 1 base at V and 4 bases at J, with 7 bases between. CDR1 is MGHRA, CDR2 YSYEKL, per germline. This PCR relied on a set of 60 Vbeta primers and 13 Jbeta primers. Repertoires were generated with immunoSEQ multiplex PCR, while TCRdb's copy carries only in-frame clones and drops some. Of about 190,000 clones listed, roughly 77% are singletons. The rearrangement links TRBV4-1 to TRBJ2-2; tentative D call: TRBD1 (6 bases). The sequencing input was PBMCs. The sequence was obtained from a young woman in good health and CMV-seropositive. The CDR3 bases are TGCGCCAGCAGCCAAGTAGGGGGCACCGGGGAGCTGTTTTTT. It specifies CASSQVGGTGELFF.